Sequencing of this TCR beta chain was carried out in a study of Graves' ophthalmopathy and Graves' hyperthyroidism. Overall study: Peripheral blood collection took place at initial diagnosis, before any treatment.

This clonotype appeared many times. Its antigen is not identified. The authors amplified TCR beta CDR3 regions from RNA transcripts. The first round was an RT-PCR with HTBI primers, and the second round was a multiplex PCR. Each CDR3 protein gets one entry after TCRdb re-called the multiplex PCR reads with MiXCR. The data hold nearly 400,000 distinct CDR3 sequences, with approximately 20% observed a single time. General observations from the study: In blood, most expanded thyroid clonotypes above 0.001 frequency were also detected.

This CDR3 has 14 residues. The germline V and J ends were trimmed by 3 bases and 4 bases, with 9 bases remaining between them. Germline CDR1 MNHEY, CDR2 SVGAGI. Uncontrolled infections, pregnancy, lactation or other autoimmune diseases led to patient exclusion. The authors used Ficoll-Paque density gradient centrifugation to separate PBMCs. The input was about 10 ml of fresh peripheral blood. V and J are TRBV6-5 and TRBJ1-4; no clear D. Sequencing was done on a sample of peripheral blood. The TCR was taken from a woman under 30 with Graves' ophthalmopathy. DNA of the CDR3: TGTGCCAGCAGTTATGGGGAACTTAATGAAAAACTGTTTTTT. The encoded protein is CASSYGELNEKLFF.